A single sample gave rise to the 8 T cell receptor beta chains below, sequenced in a study of T cells in localized non-small cell lung cancer. Assay: immunoSEQ multiplex PCR; the TCRdb copy retains only in-frame clones and omits some. Seen here are approximately 2,000 clones, approximately 23% observed once, and the top ten hold around 15%. Sequencing used normal lung tissue next to the tumor, obtained before any cancer treatment. All receptors come from a female donor older than 55 with stage II lung adenocarcinoma.

The chain is built from TRBV6-8 and TRBJ1-4; 8 bases are a match to TRBD1. V shed 5 bases, J shed 5 bases, and the junction held 7 bases outside the gene matches. Germline V gives CDR1 MNHGY, CDR2 SAAAGT. This CDR3 spans 15 amino acids. The CDR3: CASSPRTGPNEKLFF. The DNA for the CDR3 is TGTGCCAGCAGTCCCCGGACAGGGCCAAATGAAAAACTGTTTTTT.

This chain links TRBV11-3 with TRBJ1-1; D unresolved. Trimming pared 5 bases from V and 3 bases from J, leaving 13 bases between. CDR3 length: 14 residues. Germline CDR1 reads SGHNT; CDR2 reads YENEEA. The CDR3 DNA reads TGTGCCAGCAGCCAGGACCATGCGGACACTGAAGCTTTCTTT. Encoded protein: CASSQDHADTEAFF.

The chain recombines TRBV28 with TRBJ1-5; D is unresolved. The CDR3 sequence is 12 residues long. Germline CDR1 reads MDHEN; CDR2 reads SYDVKM. Trimming shortened V by 8 bases and J by 7 bases, and 12 bases separated the two germline ends. This chain's CDR3 is CASGSGGQPQHF. The CDR3 coding sequence is TGTGCCAGCGGATCCGGAGGGCAGCCCCAGCATTTT. Variable domain in full (rest from reference TRBV28 and TRBJ1-5): DVKVTQSSRYLVKRTGEKVFLECVQDMDHENMFWYRQDPGLGLRLIYFSYDVKMKEKGDIPEGYSVSREKKERFSLILESASTNQTSMYLCASGSGGQPQHFGDGTRLSIL.

The rearrangement links TRBV19 to TRBJ2-2, with 7 positions matching TRBD2. Germline CDR1 and CDR2: LNHDA and SQIVND (reference sequence). Losses at the gene ends were 5 bases for V and 4 bases for J; bases not matched to a gene: 13. The CDR3 consists of 17 residues. DNA of the CDR3: TGTGCCAGTAGTCGGCGGGGGAGACCCCCCATCACCGGGGAGCTGTTTTTT. Translation gives CASSRRGRPPITGELFF.

About this clone itself: One junction end disagrees with the germline gene, perhaps due to a read error. This chain connects TRBV6-8 to TRBJ1-6; 9 nucleotides align to TRBD1. Germline CDR1 MNHGY, CDR2 SAAAGT. This CDR3 is 16 amino acids long. The CDR3 is CAISARDRASNSPLHF. The CDR3 nucleotides are TGTGCCATCAGTGCGCGGGACAGGGCCTCTAATTCACCCCTCCACTTT.

V usage is TRBV19 and J usage is TRBJ1-2; D gene ambiguous. There are 15 residues in the CDR3. Deletions cut 5 bases from V and 4 bases from J, with 17 bases between. CDR1 is LNHDA, CDR2 SQIVND, per germline (reference sequence). Here the CDR3 reads CASSVRRPVAYGYTF. CDR3 coding DNA: TGTGCCAGTAGTGTTAGACGGCCGGTAGCCTATGGCTACACCTTC.

This sequence joins TRBV9 and TRBJ1-1, with D uncertain. Between the trimmed V and J ends, which lost 5 bases and 5 bases, there was a span of 16 bases. This CDR3 region has 14 residues. In germline, CDR1 is SGDLS, CDR2 YYNGEE. CDR3 loop: CASSELWGRTEAFF. The CDR3 region has the DNA TGTGCCAGCAGTGAATTGTGGGGAAGGACTGAAGCTTTCTTT.

This clone was counted a single time. This rearrangement joins TRBV19 to TRBJ1-5, with 9 nucleotides matching TRBD1. Per germline, CDR1 LNHDA and CDR2 SQIVND (reference sequence). J lost 0 bases, V lost 7 bases, and 4 bases had no gene match. The CDR3 consists of 15 residues. This chain's CDR3 is CASKGTGNSNQPQHF. The CDR3 coding sequence is TGTGCCAGTAAAGGGACAGGGAATAGCAATCAGCCCCAGCATTTT. Variable domain in full (rest from reference TRBV19 and TRBJ1-5): DGGITQSPKYLFRKEGQNVTLSCEQNLNHDAMYWYRQDPGQGLRLIYYSQIVNDFQKGDIAEGYSVSREKKESFPLTVTSAQKNPTAFYLCASKGTGNSNQPQHFGDGTRLSIL.